These T cell receptor beta chains were read from a single sample in a study of blood T cell repertoires in COVID-19. The method was immunoSEQ multiplex PCR; TCRdb's version includes in-frame clones alone and lacks a portion of them. The sample includes over 250,000 clones, 75% to 85% of them seen just once. Sequenced sample: peripheral blood. These receptors were collected from a man aged 45 to 65 with active or convalescent COVID-19. The CDR3 runs from the conserved cysteine through the conserved F or W. The D gene is left open where the match is weak. A clone size is listed for some rows: how often the clone was seen (once, few, many), or a class if it is expanded.

-	TRBJ1-1	-	TRBV9	13	TGTGCCAGCAGCCTTGACAGTTACACTGAAGCTTTCTTT	CASSLDSYTEAFF
-	TRBJ2-2	TRBD2	TRBV19	20	TGTGCCAGTAGTATAGAGAGGACCGGGACTAGCGGGAGGGCCTCCGGGGAGCTGTTTTTT	CASSIERTGTSGRASGELFF
-	TRBJ1-6	TRBD1	TRBV4-1	16	TGCGCCAGCAGCCAAGCCCCGGGACAGGGTGATTCACCCCTCCACTTT	CASSQAPGQGDSPLHF
-	TRBJ2-1	TRBD2	TRBV5-6	19	TGTGCCAGCAGCTCTCCGGCTAGCGGGAGCCCGTCGACTTACAATGAGCAGTTCTTC	CASSSPASGSPSTYNEQFF
-	TRBJ2-1	TRBD2	TRBV15	17	TGTGCCACCAGCAGAAATATACTAGCGGGAAGCTACAATGAGCAGTTCTTC	CATSRNILAGSYNEQFF
-	TRBJ1-1	TRBD1	TRBV30	12	TGTGCCTGGGGAACAGGGGACACTGAAGCTTTCTTT	CAWGTGDTEAFF
-	TRBJ2-4	TRBD2	TRBV30	15	TGTGCCTGGAGCGTAGCGGGCTTAGCCAAAAACATTCAGTACTTC	CAWSVAGLAKNIQYF
-	TRBJ1-2	-	TRBV7-2	14	TGTGCCAGCAGCCCGCAACCGGCCGGGAAGGGCTACACCTTC	CASSPQPAGKGYTF
-	TRBJ2-7	TRBD2	TRBV10-2	18	TGCGCCAGCAGTGAGTCGGGGACTAGCCTCTCGGAATTGGGTCGGCAGTACTTC	CASSESGTSLSELGRQYF
-	TRBJ1-1	-	TRBV12-5	17	TGTGCTAGTGGCCCCGGTTCGCCTGGACAGCTGAACACTGAAGCTTTCTTT	CASGPGSPGQLNTEAFF
-	TRBJ2-3	TRBD2	TRBV27	16	TGTGCCAGCAGGCCCATTAGCGGGAGGAGCACAGATACGCAGTATTTT	CASRPISGRSTDTQYF
-	TRBJ2-7	TRBD1	TRBV28	15	TGTGCCAGCACCGCCGACAGGGGGAGCTCCTACGAGCAGTACTTC	CASTADRGSSYEQYF
-	TRBJ2-3	TRBD2	TRBV9	19	TGTGCCAGCAGCCCCTCTAGCGGGAGGTCGGTTATGACAGGCAAGACGCAGTATTTT	CASSPSSGRSVMTGKTQYF
-	TRBJ1-1	-	TRBV28	17	TGTGCCAGCAGTTTACTGTGGGTTGGGACATCTTTCACTGAAGCTTTCTTT	CASSLLWVGTSFTEAFF
-	TRBJ2-7	-	TRBV5-8	17	TGTGCCAGCAGCTTTCGGGTGAATAACGATCCCTCCTACGAGCAGTACTTC	CASSFRVNNDPSYEQYF
-	TRBJ2-4	-	TRBV2	14	TGTGCCAGCAGTCCGGGACTAGCCAAAAACATTCAGTACTTC	CASSPGLAKNIQYF
-	TRBJ2-1	TRBD1	TRBV29-1	14	TGCAGCGTTGAAAAGGGACAGGGGGGCAATGAGCAGTTCTTC	CSVEKGQGGNEQFF
once	TRBJ2-2	TRBD1	TRBV5-1	15	TGCGCCAGCACCCTTCTTGGACAGGGGGCCGGGGAGCTGTTTTTT	CASTLLGQGAGELFF
-	TRBJ1-1	-	TRBV29-1	14	TGCAGCGTTGCCTTGTCGAGTATGAACACTGAAGCTTTCTTT	CSVALSSMNTEAFF
-	TRBJ1-3	-	TRBV4-2	17	TGTGCCAGCAGCCAGGAGGGGATGAGGGTCTCTGGAAACACCATATATTTT	CASSQEGMRVSGNTIYF
-	TRBJ2-7	TRBD2	TRBV24-1	14	TGTGCCACCAGTGACCCTAGCGGGAGGCGCGAGCAGTACTTC	CATSDPSGRREQYF
once	TRBJ2-3	TRBD2	TRBV6-6	13	TGTGCCAGCAGGGGGACTAGCCCCGATACGCAGTATTTT	CASRGTSPDTQYF
-	TRBJ1-2	-	TRBV30	13	TGTGCCTGGAGTCCCGGGGGTAGCTATGGCTACACCTTC	CAWSPGGSYGYTF
-	TRBJ1-6	TRBD1	TRBV6-6	16	TGTGCCAGCAGTCGAAATGGACAGGGGGATTATTCACCCCTCCACTTT	CASSRNGQGDYSPLHF
few	TRBJ1-2	-	TRBV5-6	13	TGTGCCAGCAGCTTGGTGGCGTCGGGTGGCTACACCTTC	CASSLVASGGYTF
-	TRBJ1-1	-	TRBV5-6	14	TGTGCCAGCAGCTTGGGGCCGGGGGACACTGAAGCTTTCTTT	CASSLGPGDTEAFF